Each of the 8 T cell receptor beta chains below was sequenced from the same sample in a study of T cell clonality in common variable immunodeficiency. Generated by immunoSEQ multiplex PCR, the TCRdb table keeps only in-frame clones and is missing some. The sample yields approximately 50,000 clones, without any singletons. The source material was peripheral blood mononuclear cells. The receptors derive from a person between 18 and 75 years old in good health.

This clone has a count of ten or more. The read stops 3 residues short of the end of the CDR3; the missing end is completed from the germline J gene. The genes are TRBV2 and TRBJ2-1, with 9 bases identical to TRBD2. The CDR3 runs to 14 residues. Trimming cost V 4 bases and J 7 bases; bases outside gene matches: 5. From germline, CDR1 is SNHLY and CDR2 FYNNEI. The CDR3 is CASSGVAGDNEQFF. The CDR3 bases that were read are TGTGCCAGCAGTGGGGTAGCGGGAGATAATGAG. Full variable domain (outside the CDR3, taken from reference TRBV2 and TRBJ2-1): EPEVTQTPSHQVTQMGQEVILRCVPISNHLYFYWYRQILGQKVEFLVSFYNNEISEKSEIFDDQFSVERPDGSNFTLKIRSTKLEDSAMYFCASSGVAGDNEQFFGPGTRLTVL.

This clone has a handful of counts. The read falls 3 residues short of the CDR3 end, and the missing part is taken from the germline J gene. The chain combines TRBV20-1 with TRBJ1-1; D perhaps matches TRBD1 (6 bases). Germline V lookup: CDR1 DFQATT, CDR2 SNEGSKA (reference sequence). V was trimmed by 2 bases and J by 5 bases, leaving 12 bases between them. The CDR3 has 13 residues. This CDR3 is CSARSGGRTEAFF. The sequenced CDR3 bases are TGCAGTGCTAGATCCGGGGGGCGGACTGAA.

As to this clone: The read terminates 3 residues ahead of where the CDR3 ends, so the germline J gene completes it. The V and J genes are TRBV5-8 and TRBJ1-2, with D unclear. Germline CDR1 reads SGHTS; CDR2 reads YDEGEE. CDR3 length equals 15 residues. Trimming removed 0 bases at V and 4 bases at J, with 13 bases between. Incomplete CDR3 DNA: TGTGCCAGCAGCTTGGGTCCAGGAGGAGGCTATGGC. As protein: CASSLGPGGGYG. The CDR3 as a whole reads CASSLGPGGGYGYTF.

This clone has a handful of counts. Read data end 3 residues before the CDR3 end; the end is taken from the germline J gene. The chain combines TRBV6-1 with TRBJ1-1; D call uncertain. Germline CDR1 and CDR2: MNHNS and SASEGT. This CDR3 is 15 amino acids long. Trimming took 2 bases from V and 0 from J, leaving 10 bases between them. Incomplete CDR3 DNA: TGTGCCAGCAGTGAATTAAGTAAGGTGAACACTGAA. It encodes CASSELSKVNTE. The complete CDR3 sequence is CASSELSKVNTEAFF.

This clone was seen only a few times. The read terminates 3 residues before the CDR3 end, so the remaining end is supplied by the germline J gene. This chain connects TRBV20-1 to TRBJ2-3; TRBD2 matches 10 bases. Germline loops: CDR1 DFQATT, CDR2 SNEGSKA (reference sequence). The CDR3 totals 16 residues. CDR3 loop: CSARDSAGGRKETQYF. The CDR3 DNA, read in part, is TGCAGTGCTAGAGATTCAGCGGGGGGGAGAAAAGAGACG.

In its sample, this clone was seen many times. With the read ending 3 residues before the CDR3 end, the germline J gene is used to fill in that end. V gene TRBV2 combines with J gene TRBJ1-5; D remains ambiguous. Trimming removed 6 bases from V and 4 bases from J, with 7 bases in between. CDR1 and CDR2 from the germline V gene are SNHLY and FYNNEI. This CDR3 is 12 amino acids long. CDR3 loop: CASRTRNQPQHF. The sequenced part of the CDR3 DNA is TGTGCCAGCAGGACACGTAATCAGCCC.

This clone was observed many times. The CDR3 extends 3 residues past the end of the read, so its final part is completed from the germline J gene. The chain uses TRBV6-4 and TRBJ2-2; D perhaps matches TRBD2 (6 bases). CDR3 size: 14 residues. Trimming removed 3 bases at V and 2 bases at J, with 7 bases between. The germline V gene encodes CDR1 MRHNA and CDR2 SNTAGT. The CDR3 sequence: CASSEGTNTGELFF. CDR3 DNA (partial): TGTGCCAGCAGTGAAGGGACTAACACCGGGGAG.

This clone was observed a handful of times. The CDR3 end falls 3 residues outside the read, so it is completed with the germline J gene. The chain is built from TRBV19 and TRBJ2-1; TRBD1 matches at 9 bases. CDR1 and CDR2 from the germline V gene are LNHDA and SQIVND (reference sequence). Losses at the gene ends were 3 bases for V and 8 bases for J; bases not matched to a gene: 8. CDR3 length equals 15 residues. The CDR3 loop reads CASSIGTGYGDEQFF. The DNA read from the CDR3 is TGTGCCAGTAGTATCGGGACAGGGTATGGCGATGAG. The complete variable domain, with remaining parts taken from reference TRBV19 and TRBJ2-1, reads DGGITQSPKYLFRKEGQNVTLSCEQNLNHDAMYWYRQDPGQGLRLIYYSQIVNDFQKGDIAEGYSVSREKKESFPLTVTSAQKNPTAFYLCASSIGTGYGDEQFFGPGTRLTVL.